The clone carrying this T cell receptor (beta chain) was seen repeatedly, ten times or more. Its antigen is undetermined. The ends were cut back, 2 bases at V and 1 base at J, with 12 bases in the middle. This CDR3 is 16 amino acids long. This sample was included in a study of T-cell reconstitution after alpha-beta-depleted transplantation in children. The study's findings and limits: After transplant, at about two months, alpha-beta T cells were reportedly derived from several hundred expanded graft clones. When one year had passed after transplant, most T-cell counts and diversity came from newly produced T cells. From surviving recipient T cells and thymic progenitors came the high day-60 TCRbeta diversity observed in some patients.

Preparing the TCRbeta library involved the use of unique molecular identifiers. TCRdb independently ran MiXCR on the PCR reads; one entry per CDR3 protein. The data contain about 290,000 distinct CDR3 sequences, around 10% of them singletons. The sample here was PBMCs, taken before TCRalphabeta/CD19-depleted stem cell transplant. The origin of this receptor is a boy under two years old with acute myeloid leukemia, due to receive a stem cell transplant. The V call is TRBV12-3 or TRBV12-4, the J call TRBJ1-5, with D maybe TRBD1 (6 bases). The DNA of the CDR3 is TGTGCCAGCAGTTTAATGGGGCAGGGGAGCAATCAGCCCCAGCATTTT. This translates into CASSLMGQGSNQPQHF.